This T cell receptor beta chain was captured in a study of blood T cell repertoires in COVID-19. Profiled with immunoSEQ multiplex PCR; TCRdb holds only in-frame clones, not every one. The top ten clones hold approximately 5.6% of a sample with tens of thousands of clones, around 87% of them seen once. This CDR3 spans 16 amino acids. From germline, CDR1 is SGHNT and CDR2 YYREEE (reference sequence). The V and J ends lost 0 bases and 6 bases, in that order; junction bases with no gene match: 8. V gene TRBV5-4 combines with J gene TRBJ2-2; 7 bases are a match to TRBD2. Sample: peripheral blood. The clonotype was recovered from a man aged 45-60 years with active COVID-19. CDR3 bases: TGTGCCAGCAGCTTGGCCCTACGGGGAGGGTCCGGGGAGCTGTTTTTT. Translation gives CASSLALRGGSGELFF.